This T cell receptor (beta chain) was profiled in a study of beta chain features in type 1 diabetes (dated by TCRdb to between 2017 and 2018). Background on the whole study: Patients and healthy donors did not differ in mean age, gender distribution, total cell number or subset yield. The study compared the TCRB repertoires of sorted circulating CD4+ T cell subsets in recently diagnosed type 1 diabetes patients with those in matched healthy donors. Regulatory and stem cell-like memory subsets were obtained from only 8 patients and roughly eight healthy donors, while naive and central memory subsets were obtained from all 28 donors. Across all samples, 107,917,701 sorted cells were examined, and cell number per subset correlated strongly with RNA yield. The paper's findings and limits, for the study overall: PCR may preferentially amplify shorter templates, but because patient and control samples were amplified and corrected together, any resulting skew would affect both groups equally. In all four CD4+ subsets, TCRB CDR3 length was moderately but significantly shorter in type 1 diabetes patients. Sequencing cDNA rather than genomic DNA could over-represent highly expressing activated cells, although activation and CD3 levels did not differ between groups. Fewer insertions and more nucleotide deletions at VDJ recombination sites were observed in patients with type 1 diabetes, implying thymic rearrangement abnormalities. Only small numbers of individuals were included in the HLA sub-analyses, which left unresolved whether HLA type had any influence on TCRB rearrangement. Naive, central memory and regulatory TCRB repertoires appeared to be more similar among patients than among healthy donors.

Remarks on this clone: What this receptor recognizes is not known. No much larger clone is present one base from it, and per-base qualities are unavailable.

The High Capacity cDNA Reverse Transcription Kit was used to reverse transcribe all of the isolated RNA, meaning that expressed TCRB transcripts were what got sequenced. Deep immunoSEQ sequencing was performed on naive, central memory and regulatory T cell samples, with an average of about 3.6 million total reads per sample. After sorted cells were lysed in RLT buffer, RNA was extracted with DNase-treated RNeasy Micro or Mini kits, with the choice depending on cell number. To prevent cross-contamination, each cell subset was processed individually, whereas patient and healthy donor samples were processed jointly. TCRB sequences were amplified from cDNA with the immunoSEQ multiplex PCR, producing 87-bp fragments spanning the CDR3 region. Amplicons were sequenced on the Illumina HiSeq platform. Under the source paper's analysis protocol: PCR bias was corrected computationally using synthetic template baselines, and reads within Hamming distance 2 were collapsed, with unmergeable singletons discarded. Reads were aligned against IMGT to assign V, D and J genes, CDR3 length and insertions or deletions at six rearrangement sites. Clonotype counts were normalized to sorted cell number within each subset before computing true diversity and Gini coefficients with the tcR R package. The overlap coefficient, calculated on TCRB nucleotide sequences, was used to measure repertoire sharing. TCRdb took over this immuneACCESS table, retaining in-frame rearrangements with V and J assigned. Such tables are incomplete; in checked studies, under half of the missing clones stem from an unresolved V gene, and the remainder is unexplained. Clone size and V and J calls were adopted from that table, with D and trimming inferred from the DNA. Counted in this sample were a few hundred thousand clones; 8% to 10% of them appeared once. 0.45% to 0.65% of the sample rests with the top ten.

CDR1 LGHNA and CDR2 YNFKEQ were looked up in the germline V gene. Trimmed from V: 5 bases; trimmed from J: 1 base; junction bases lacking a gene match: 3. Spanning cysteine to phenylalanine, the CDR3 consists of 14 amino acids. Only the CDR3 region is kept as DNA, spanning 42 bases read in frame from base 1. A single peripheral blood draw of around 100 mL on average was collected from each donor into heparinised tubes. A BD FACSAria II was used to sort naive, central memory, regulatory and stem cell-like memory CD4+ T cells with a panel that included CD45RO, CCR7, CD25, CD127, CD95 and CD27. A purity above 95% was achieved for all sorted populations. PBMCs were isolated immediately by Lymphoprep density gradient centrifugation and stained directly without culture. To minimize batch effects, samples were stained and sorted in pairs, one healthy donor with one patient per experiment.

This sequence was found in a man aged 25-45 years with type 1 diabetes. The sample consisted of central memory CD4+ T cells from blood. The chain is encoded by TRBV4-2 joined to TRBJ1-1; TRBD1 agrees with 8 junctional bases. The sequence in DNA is TGTGCCAGCAGCTTAGACAGGGGGAACACTGAAGCTTTCTTT. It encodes CASSLDRGNTEAFF.